The rows below give T cell receptor beta chains drawn from one sample of a study of OX40 agonist ivuxolimab in advanced cancers. TCRdb's table, derived via immunoSEQ multiplex PCR, lists solely in-frame clones and lacks some. The table records fewer than 25,000 clones, about 86% of them present only once. The specimen comprised CD4+ or CD8+ T cells sorted from blood, sampled in a trial of the OX40 agonist ivuxolimab. The receptors shown here come from an adult with an advanced solid tumor such as melanoma, head and neck, liver or kidney cancer. Both conserved end residues are trimmed from each CDR3.

J: TRBJ1-1; V: TRBV28; CDR3: ASSSETATPMNTEAF
J: TRBJ1-3; V: TRBV5-8; CDR3: ASSLGTAIGNTIY
J: TRBJ2-7; V: TRBV6-6; CDR3: ASSYGGGGYEQY
J: TRBJ2-7; V: TRBV28; CDR3: ASSLGGKREWYEQY
J: TRBJ1-2; V: TRBV4-1; CDR3: ASSQEVIQGINYGYT
J: TRBJ2-7; V: TRBV11-2; CDR3: ASSLDFPYEQY
J: TRBJ2-1; V: TRBV6-6; CDR3: ASSYGPSEF
J: TRBJ2-1; V: TRBV15; CDR3: ATSTPVTNEQF
J: TRBJ1-1; V: TRBV27; CDR3: ASSVARSTEAF
J: TRBJ2-3; V: TRBV5-1; CDR3: ASSLARMLGDTQY
J: TRBJ2-3; V: TRBV6-6; CDR3: ASSLQSTDTQY
J: TRBJ2-7; V: TRBV27; CDR3: ASSWGTSESYEQY
J: TRBJ1-4; V: TRBV5-1; CDR3: ASSLAGQGVNEKLF
J: TRBJ2-1; V: TRBV27; CDR3: ASSPSGGDLNEQF
J: TRBJ2-7; V: TRBV15; CDR3: ATSPAAGSSYEQY
J: TRBJ1-4; V: TRBV25-1; CDR3: ASSALIPGTGNEKLF
J: TRBJ2-7; V: TRBV6-5; CDR3: ASRDSLYEQY
J: TRBJ2-7; V: TRBV13; CDR3: ASSFGSSYEQY
J: TRBJ2-2; V: TRBV7-3; CDR3: ASSLGTGELF
J: TRBJ2-1; V: TRBV13; CDR3: ASSLGSIIENYNEQF
J: TRBJ2-7; V: TRBV2; CDR3: ASILTEEQY
J: TRBJ2-7; V: TRBV9; CDR3: ASSEGASGIYEQY
J: TRBJ2-6; V: TRBV5-6; CDR3: ASSWGPAGANVLT
J: TRBJ1-1; V: TRBV19; CDR3: ASTHGGTNTEAF
J: TRBJ2-7; V: TRBV4-1; CDR3: ASSQEEYRAYEQY
J: TRBJ2-3; V: TRBV27; CDR3: ASTSLGRDTQY